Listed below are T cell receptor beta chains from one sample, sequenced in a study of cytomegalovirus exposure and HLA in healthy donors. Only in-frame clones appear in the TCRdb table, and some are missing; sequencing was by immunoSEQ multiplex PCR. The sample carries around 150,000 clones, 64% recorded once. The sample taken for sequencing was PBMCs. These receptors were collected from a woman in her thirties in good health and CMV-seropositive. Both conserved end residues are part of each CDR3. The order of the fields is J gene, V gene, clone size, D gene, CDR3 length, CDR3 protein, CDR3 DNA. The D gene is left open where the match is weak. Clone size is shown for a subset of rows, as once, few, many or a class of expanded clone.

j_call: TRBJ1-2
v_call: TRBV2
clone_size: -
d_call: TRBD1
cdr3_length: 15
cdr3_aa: CASTIGQGDRYGHTF
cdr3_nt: TGTGCCAGCACGATAGGACAGGGAGACCGTTATGGCCACACCTTC

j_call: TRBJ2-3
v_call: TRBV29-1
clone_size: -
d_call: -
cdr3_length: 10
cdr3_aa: CSGGTDTQYF
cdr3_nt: TGCAGCGGAGGGACAGATACGCAGTATTTT

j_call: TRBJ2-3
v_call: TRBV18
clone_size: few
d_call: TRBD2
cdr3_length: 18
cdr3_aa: CASSPLAGGQAGTDTQYF
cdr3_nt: TGTGCCAGCTCACCCCTAGCGGGGGGGCAGGCAGGCACAGATACGCAGTATTTT

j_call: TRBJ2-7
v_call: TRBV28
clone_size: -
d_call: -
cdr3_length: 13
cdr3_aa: CASTRGSPWEQYF
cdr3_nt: TGTGCCAGCACTCGGGGGTCACCGTGGGAGCAGTACTTC

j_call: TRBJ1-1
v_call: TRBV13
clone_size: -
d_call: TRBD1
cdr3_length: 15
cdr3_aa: CASSTYSRGHPEAFF
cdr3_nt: TGTGCCAGCAGCACGTACTCCAGGGGGCATCCTGAAGCTTTCTTT

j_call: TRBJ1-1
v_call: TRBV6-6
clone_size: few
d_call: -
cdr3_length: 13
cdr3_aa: CASTKQGNTEAFF
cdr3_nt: TGTGCCAGCACCAAACAGGGTAATACTGAAGCTTTCTTT

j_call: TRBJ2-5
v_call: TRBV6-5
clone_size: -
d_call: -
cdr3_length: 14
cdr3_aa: CASSYSIPGGTQYF
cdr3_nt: TGTGCCAGCAGTTACTCGATTCCCGGGGGGACCCAGTACTTC

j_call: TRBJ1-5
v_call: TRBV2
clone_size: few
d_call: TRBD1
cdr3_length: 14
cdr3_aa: CASSEGQGYQPQHF
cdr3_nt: TGTGCCAGCAGTGAAGGACAGGGCTATCAGCCCCAGCATTTT

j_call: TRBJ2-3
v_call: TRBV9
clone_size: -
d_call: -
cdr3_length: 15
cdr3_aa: CASSAGGGSTDTQYF
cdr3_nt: TGTGCCAGCAGCGCGGGTGGGGGGAGCACAGATACGCAGTATTTT

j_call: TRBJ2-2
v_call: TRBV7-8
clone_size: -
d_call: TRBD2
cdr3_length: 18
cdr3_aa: CASSLDDSGGPNTGELFF
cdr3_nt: TGTGCCAGCAGCTTAGATGATAGCGGGGGTCCGAACACCGGGGAGCTGTTTTTT

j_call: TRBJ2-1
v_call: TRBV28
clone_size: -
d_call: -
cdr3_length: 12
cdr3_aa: CASGLTYNEQFF
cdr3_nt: TGTGCCAGCGGACTAACTTACAATGAGCAGTTCTTC

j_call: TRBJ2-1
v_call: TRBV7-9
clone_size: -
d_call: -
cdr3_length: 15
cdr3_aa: CASSYRDRGLNEQFF
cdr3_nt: TGTGCCAGCAGCTACCGGGACCGGGGGTTGAATGAGCAGTTCTTC

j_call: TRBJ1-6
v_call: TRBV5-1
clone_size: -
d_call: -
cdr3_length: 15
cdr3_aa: CASRMKSSYNSPLHF
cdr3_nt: TGCGCCAGCAGGATGAAGAGCTCCTATAATTCACCCCTCCACTTT

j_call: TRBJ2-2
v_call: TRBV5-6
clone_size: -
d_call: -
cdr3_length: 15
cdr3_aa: CASSRRRTNTGELFF
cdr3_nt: TGTGCCAGCAGCAGACGGAGGACGAACACCGGGGAGCTGTTTTTT

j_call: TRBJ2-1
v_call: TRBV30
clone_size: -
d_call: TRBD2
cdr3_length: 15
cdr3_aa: CAWENKGLAVREQFF
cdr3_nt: TGTGCCTGGGAGAATAAAGGACTAGCGGTACGTGAGCAGTTCTTC

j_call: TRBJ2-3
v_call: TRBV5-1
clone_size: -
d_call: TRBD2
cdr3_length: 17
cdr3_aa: CASSLVGLAGSTDTQYF
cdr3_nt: TGCGCCAGCAGCTTGGTTGGACTAGCGGGGAGCACAGATACGCAGTATTTT

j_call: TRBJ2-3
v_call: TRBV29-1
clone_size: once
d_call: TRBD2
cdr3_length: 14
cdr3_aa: CSAPLAGDTDTQYF
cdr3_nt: TGCAGCGCCCCCCTAGCGGGAGACACAGATACGCAGTATTTT

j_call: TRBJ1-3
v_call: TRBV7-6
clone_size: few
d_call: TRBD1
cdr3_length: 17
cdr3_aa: CASRVAGTGHSGNTIYF
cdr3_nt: TGTGCCAGCAGGGTAGCCGGGACAGGGCATTCTGGAAACACCATATATTTT

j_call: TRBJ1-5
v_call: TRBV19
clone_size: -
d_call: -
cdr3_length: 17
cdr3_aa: CASSSPPGTGGDQPQHF
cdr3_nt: TGTGCCAGTAGTAGCCCACCCGGGACGGGGGGCGACCAGCCCCAGCATTTT

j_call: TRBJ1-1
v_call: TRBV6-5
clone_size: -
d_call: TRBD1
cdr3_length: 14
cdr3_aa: CAVSGDRGWSEAFF
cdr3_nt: TGTGCCGTCTCCGGGGACAGGGGCTGGTCTGAAGCTTTCTTT

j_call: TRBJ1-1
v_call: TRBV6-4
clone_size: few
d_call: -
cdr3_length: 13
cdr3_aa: CASRSSPYTEAFF
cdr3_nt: TGTGCCAGCAGGTCGTCTCCTTACACTGAAGCTTTCTTT

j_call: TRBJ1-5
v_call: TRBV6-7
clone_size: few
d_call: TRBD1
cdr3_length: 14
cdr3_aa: CATRNGQVIGPQHF
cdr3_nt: TGTGCCACCAGAAACGGACAGGTTATTGGGCCCCAGCATTTT

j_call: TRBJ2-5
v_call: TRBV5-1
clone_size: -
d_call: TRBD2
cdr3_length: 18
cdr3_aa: CASSSSTHRGLAGGTQYF
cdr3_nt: TGCGCCAGCAGCTCCTCCACTCACCGGGGACTAGCGGGAGGGACCCAGTACTTC

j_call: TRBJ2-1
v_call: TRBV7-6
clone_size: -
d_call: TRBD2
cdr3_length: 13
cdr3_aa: CASSLSGNNEQFF
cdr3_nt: TGTGCCAGCAGCCTTAGCGGGAACAATGAGCAGTTCTTC

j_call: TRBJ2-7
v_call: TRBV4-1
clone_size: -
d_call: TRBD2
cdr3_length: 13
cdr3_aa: CASSVRESYEQYF
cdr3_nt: TGCGCCAGCAGCGTGCGGGAGAGCTACGAGCAGTACTTC

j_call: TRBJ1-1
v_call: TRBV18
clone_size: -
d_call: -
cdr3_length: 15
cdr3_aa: CASSPPSRQGTEAFF
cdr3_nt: TGTGCCAGCTCACCACCTTCCCGGCAGGGCACTGAAGCTTTCTTT

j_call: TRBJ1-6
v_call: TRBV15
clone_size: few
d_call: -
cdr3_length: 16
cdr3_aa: CATSRDSAVYNSPLHF
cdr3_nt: TGTGCCACCAGCAGAGATTCGGCGGTTTATAATTCACCCCTCCACTTT

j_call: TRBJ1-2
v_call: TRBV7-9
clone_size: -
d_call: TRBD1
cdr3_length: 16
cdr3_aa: CASSSDGQGADYGYTF
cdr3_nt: TGTGCCAGCAGCTCCGACGGACAGGGGGCAGACTATGGCTACACCTTC

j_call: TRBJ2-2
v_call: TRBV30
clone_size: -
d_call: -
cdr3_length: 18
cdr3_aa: CAWSVRWGEQTNTGELFF
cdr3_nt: TGTGCCTGGAGTGTACGTTGGGGGGAGCAGACGAACACCGGGGAGCTGTTTTTT

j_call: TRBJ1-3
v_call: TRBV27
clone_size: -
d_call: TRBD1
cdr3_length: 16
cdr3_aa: CASSLRGAGGGNTIYF
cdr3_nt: TGTGCCAGCAGCCTACGTGGGGCAGGGGGAGGAAACACCATATATTTT

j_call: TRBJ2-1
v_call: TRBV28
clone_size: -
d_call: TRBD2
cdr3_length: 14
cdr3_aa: CASSPRGDYNEQFF
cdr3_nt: TGTGCCAGCAGCCCCCGGGGGGACTACAATGAGCAGTTCTTC

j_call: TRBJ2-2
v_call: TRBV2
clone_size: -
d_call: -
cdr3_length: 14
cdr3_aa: CASSARGFTGELFF
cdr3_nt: TGTGCCAGCAGTGCGCGAGGTTTCACCGGGGAGCTGTTTTTT

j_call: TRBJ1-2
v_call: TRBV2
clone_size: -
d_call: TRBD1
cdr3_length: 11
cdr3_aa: CASTRGDGYTF
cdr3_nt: TGTGCCAGCACCAGGGGGGACGGCTACACCTTC

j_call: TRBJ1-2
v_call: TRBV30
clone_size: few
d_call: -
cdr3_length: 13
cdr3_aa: CAWSKRGTYGYTF
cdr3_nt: TGTGCCTGGTCAAAACGCGGGACTTATGGCTACACCTTC

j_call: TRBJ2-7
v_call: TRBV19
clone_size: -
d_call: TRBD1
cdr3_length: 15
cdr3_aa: CASSAGQGRSYEQYF
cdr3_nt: TGTGCCAGTAGTGCCGGACAGGGCCGCTCCTACGAGCAGTACTTC

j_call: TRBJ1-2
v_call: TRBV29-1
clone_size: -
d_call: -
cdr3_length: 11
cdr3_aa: CSAGFEYGYTF
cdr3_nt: TGCAGCGCAGGGTTTGAGTATGGCTACACCTTC

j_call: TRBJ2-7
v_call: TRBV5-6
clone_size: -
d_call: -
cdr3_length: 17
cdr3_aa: CASSGNPGTTSSYEQYF
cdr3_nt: TGTGCCAGCAGCGGAAACCCCGGGACAACCAGCTCCTACGAGCAGTACTTC

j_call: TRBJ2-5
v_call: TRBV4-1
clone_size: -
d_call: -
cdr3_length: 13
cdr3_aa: CASSQQTPGTQYF
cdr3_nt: TGCGCCAGCAGCCAACAGACCCCAGGGACCCAGTACTTC

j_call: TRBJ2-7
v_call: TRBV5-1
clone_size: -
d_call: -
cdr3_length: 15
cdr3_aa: CASSLAVGGFYEQYF
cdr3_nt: TGCGCCAGCAGCTTGGCCGTCGGAGGGTTTTACGAGCAGTACTTC

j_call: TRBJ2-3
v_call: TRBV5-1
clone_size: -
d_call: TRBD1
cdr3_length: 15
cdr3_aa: CASSLGGTVTDTQYF
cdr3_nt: TGCGCCAGCAGCTTGGGAGGGACAGTGACAGATACGCAGTATTTT

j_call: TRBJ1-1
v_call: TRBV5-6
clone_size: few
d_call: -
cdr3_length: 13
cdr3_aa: CASSLQGSTEAFF
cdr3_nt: TGTGCCAGCAGCTTACAGGGATCCACTGAAGCTTTCTTT

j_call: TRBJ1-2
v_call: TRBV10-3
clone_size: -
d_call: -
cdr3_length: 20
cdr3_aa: CAIGPGGAGEKGSPNYGYTF
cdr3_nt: TGTGCCATTGGCCCCGGGGGGGCCGGAGAAAAGGGAAGTCCTAACTATGGCTACACCTTC

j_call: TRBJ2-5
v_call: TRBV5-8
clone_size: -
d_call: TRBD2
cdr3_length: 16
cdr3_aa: CASSLPSGLLQETQYF
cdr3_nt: TGTGCCAGCAGCCTCCCTAGCGGGCTCCTCCAAGAGACCCAGTACTTC

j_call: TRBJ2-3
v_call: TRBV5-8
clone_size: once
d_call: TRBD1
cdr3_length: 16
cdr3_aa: CASSLGDRARTDTQYF
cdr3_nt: TGTGCCAGCAGCTTGGGGGACAGGGCCCGCACAGATACGCAGTATTTT

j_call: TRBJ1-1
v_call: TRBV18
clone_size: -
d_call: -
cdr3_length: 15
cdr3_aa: CASSPYPRGDTEAFF
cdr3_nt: TGTGCCAGCTCACCTTATCCACGCGGGGACACTGAAGCTTTCTTT

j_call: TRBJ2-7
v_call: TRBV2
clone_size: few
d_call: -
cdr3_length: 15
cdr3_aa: CASSEGRTVTYEQYF
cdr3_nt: TGTGCCAGCAGTGAGGGCCGCACCGTCACCTACGAGCAGTACTTC

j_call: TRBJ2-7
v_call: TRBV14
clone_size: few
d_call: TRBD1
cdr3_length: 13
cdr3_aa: CASSRDRGHEQYF
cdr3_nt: TGTGCCAGCAGCCGGGACAGGGGACACGAGCAGTACTTC